The 17 T cell receptor beta chains below were found in one sample sequenced in a study of shared clonotypes between healthy human individuals. The repertoire was sequenced with immunoSEQ multiplex PCR; TCRdb's copy has only in-frame clones and lacks some. The sample has 2.3 million or so clones; 85% to 95% are singletons. The sample comprised naive CD4+ T cells from PBMCs. Stated subset: CD45RA+ positively selected. The receptors were gathered from a man younger than 35 in good health. Some clones in this sample may be carry-over from other donors' samples.

The chain employs TRBV11-2 and TRBJ2-5, with a tentative D call TRBD2 (5 bases). The V end lost 4 bases, the J end lost 4 bases, and 13 bases lay between the germline ends. The CDR3 consists of 14 residues. Germline CDR1 and CDR2: SGHAT and FQNNGV. CDR3 protein: CASSSDPGIETQYF. The CDR3 nucleotides read TGTGCCAGCAGCTCGGACCCCGGGATAGAGACCCAGTACTTC.

As for this clone: This same CDR3 is encoded by further DNA sequences in the sample. The CDR3 region is CASSLGQYTGELFF. In nucleotides, the CDR3 is TGCGCCAGCAGCTTGGGTCAGTACACCGGGGAGCTGTTTTTT. V gene TRBV5-1 combines with J gene TRBJ2-2; D ambiguous. With 0 bases removed from V and 3 bases from J, the gap between germline ends came to 6 bases. Germline V gene sequence: CDR1 SGHRS, CDR2 YFSETQ. This CDR3 comprises 14 residues.

This clone appeared a few times. The rearrangement joins TRBV7-9 to TRBJ1-1, with D perhaps TRBD1 (5 bases). The CDR3 totals 13 residues. The germline V gene encodes CDR1 SEHNR and CDR2 FQNEAQ (reference sequence). V lost 5 bases to trimming and J lost 3 bases, with 10 bases between them. The CDR3 spells CASSRDGYTEAFF. The CDR3 nucleotides are TGTGCCAGCAGCCGGGACGGATACACTGAAGCTTTCTTT.

To note about this clone: Other DNA sequences from this sample encode an identical CDR3 as well. This chain uses TRBV18 with TRBJ1-5; tentatively, D is TRBD1 (5 bases). V dropped 2 bases and J dropped 7 bases, with 12 bases sitting between them. The CDR3 consists of 14 residues. CDR1 and CDR2 (germline): KGHSH, LQKENI. The CDR3 DNA reads as TGTGCCAGCTCACCAAGGCAGGGTGGCCAGCCCCAGCATTTT. Protein: CASSPRQGGQPQHF.

This clone was counted only a few times. Other DNA variants within this sample encode the same CDR3. The chain has TRBV18 and TRBJ2-7; TRBD2 might be the D (5 bases). Trimming cost V 4 bases and J 5 bases, with 9 bases left between them. CDR1 KGHSH and CDR2 LQKENI come from the germline V gene. This CDR3 spans 12 amino acids. CDR3 DNA sequence: TGTGCCAGCTCACTGAGGGCGGACGAGCAGTACTTC. This codes for CASSLRADEQYF.

This rearrangement joins TRBV7-2 to TRBJ1-3, with 12 bases identical to TRBD1. Germline CDR1 SGHTA, CDR2 FQGNSA. This CDR3 comprises 17 residues. V lost 2 bases and J lost 4; bases outside the gene matches: 6. This CDR3 is CASSLSGTGGRGNTIYF. The CDR3 DNA follows: TGTGCCAGCAGCTTATCCGGGACAGGGGGCCGGGGAAACACCATATATTTT. The full variable domain, in which reference TRBV7-2 and TRBJ1-3 provide the parts outside the CDR3, is GAGVSQSPSNKVTEKGKDVELRCDPISGHTALYWYRQSLGQGLEFLIYFQGNSAPDKSGLPSDRFSAERTGGSVSTLTIQRTQQEDSAVYLCASSLSGTGGRGNTIYFGEGSWLTVV.

The rearrangement joins TRBV5-6 to TRBJ1-5; D is uncertain. Trimming cost V 4 bases and J 6 bases, with 8 bases left between them. CDR1 is SGHDT and CDR2 is YYEEEE in the germline V gene. The CDR3 is 12 residues long. The CDR3 spells CASSQLGQPQHF. DNA of the CDR3: TGTGCCAGCAGCCAATTGGGTCAGCCCCAGCATTTT.

The chain joins TRBV7-2 to TRBJ2-1, with a tentative D call TRBD2 (6 bases). Germline CDR1 reads SGHTA; CDR2 reads FQGNSA. The CDR3 consists of 14 residues. V shed 1 base and J shed 7 bases, with 11 bases lying between them. The CDR3 region is CASSLGMGRNEQFF. The CDR3 DNA reads TGTGCCAGCAGCTTAGGGATGGGGAGGAATGAGCAGTTCTTC.

CDR3 in amino acids: CASSLTQGMNTEAFF. The CDR3 region has the DNA TGTGCCAGCAGTTTAACACAGGGAATGAACACTGAAGCTTTCTTT. The chain has TRBV28 and TRBJ1-1; D is possibly TRBD1 (6 bases). The germline V gene encodes CDR1 MDHEN and CDR2 SYDVKM. Trimming shortened V by 2 bases and J by 0 bases, and 10 bases separated the two germline ends. There are 15 residues in the CDR3.

The genes are TRBV7-9 and TRBJ1-5; no clear D. CDR3 length: 13 residues. Trimming took off 5 bases at V and 4 bases at J, with 9 bases between the two ends. Germline V gene lookup returns CDR1 SEHNR and CDR2 FQNEAQ (reference sequence). In nucleotides, the CDR3 is TGTGCCAGCAGCGACGGCTCGAATCAGCCCCAGCATTTT. Encoded protein: CASSDGSNQPQHF.

This clone was observed a single time. The chain joins TRBV18 to TRBJ1-1; D not certain. The CDR3 runs 12 residues. The ends were cut back, 0 bases at V and 5 bases at J, with 4 bases in the middle. From germline, CDR1 is KGHSH and CDR2 LQKENI. CDR3 residues: CASSPPSTEAFF. CDR3 bases: TGTGCCAGCTCACCACCCTCGACTGAAGCTTTCTTT.

The chain couples TRBV7-2 to TRBJ2-3; D ambiguous. This CDR3 has 13 amino acids. CDR1 SGHTA and CDR2 FQGNSA come from the germline V gene. V was pared by 1 base and J by 7 bases, with 9 bases between. CDR3: CASSLVLQYTQYF. In DNA form, the CDR3 reads TGTGCCAGCAGCTTAGTCCTGCAGTATACGCAGTATTTT.

The V and J genes are TRBV10-3 and TRBJ1-1; D remains unclear. Germline CDR1 reads ENHRY; CDR2 reads SYGVKD. Deletions cut 7 bases from V and 1 base from J, with 10 bases between. The CDR3 consists of 13 residues. The CDR3 sequence: CAINMGKNTEAFF. The CDR3 DNA sequence: TGTGCCATCAATATGGGGAAGAACACTGAAGCTTTCTTT.

The chain joins TRBV4-2 to TRBJ1-5, with TRBD1 matching over 8 bases. The V segment lost 4 bases and the J segment 1 base; nucleotides outside the gene matches: 9. The germline V gene encodes CDR1 LGHNA and CDR2 YNFKEQ. The CDR3 length is 17 residues. CDR3 in amino acids: CASSPSTGVRSNQPQHF. CDR3 nucleotide sequence: TGTGCCAGCAGCCCATCGACAGGGGTTAGGAGCAATCAGCCCCAGCATTTT.

The CDR3 DNA reads as TGTGCCAGCAAGGTTTTGGCAGGAAACACCATATATTTT. This translates into CASKVLAGNTIYF. The genes are TRBV28 and TRBJ1-3; D gene ambiguous. V was pared by 7 bases and J by 4 bases, with 11 bases between. The CDR3 length is 13 residues. Germline V gene data show CDR1 as MDHEN and CDR2 as SYDVKM.

The chain joins TRBV5-1 to TRBJ2-2; 10 nucleotides line up with TRBD2. Germline V gene lookup returns CDR1 SGHRS and CDR2 YFSETQ. J gave up 0 bases and V 3 bases, and 11 bases lay outside the gene matches. The CDR3 is 19 residues long. As DNA, the CDR3 is TGCGCCAGCAGCTATTCTAGCGGGAGTACTAGAACGAACACCGGGGAGCTGTTTTTT. This encodes CASSYSSGSTRTNTGELFF.

The chain uses TRBV19 and TRBJ2-3; D might be TRBD1 or TRBD2, each matching 6 bases. Germline values: CDR1 LNHDA, CDR2 SQIVND (reference sequence). Trimming left V 3 bases short and J 7 bases short, with 11 bases between. This CDR3 is built from 13 residues. The CDR3 sequence is CASSIGGANTQYF. CDR3 DNA: TGTGCCAGTAGTATCGGGGGCGCGAATACGCAGTATTTT.